This TCR beta chain is drawn from a study of blood T cell repertoires in COVID-19 (dated by TCRdb to the early 2020s). In terms of the full investigation: Samples covering the acute and convalescent phases of COVID-19 were provided by collaborators in the United States, Italy and Spain. The samples were drawn from two sources: the first 160 participants of the ongoing ImmuneRACE study, and 1,254 subjects contributed by 6 global collaborators. The repertoires were released in a freely available public database meant as a resource for research on the immune response to SARS-CoV-2. Nearly every sample came with metadata listing a de-identified subject ID, COVID-19 status, age in years and sex. The dataset comprised deeply sampled blood TCRbeta repertoires from subjects exposed to, actively infected with, or recovered from COVID-19. Where available, HLA class I and class II types were obtained from metadata supplied by the sample provider rather than from assay-based typing. The prospective study material was composed of cDNA or gDNA derived from T cells, B-cell-depleted T cells, or PBMCs. The investigation overall reported the following: The amount of clinical and demographic metadata varied by source and participant and was provided uncurated.

In regard to this clone: Its antigen remains undetermined. Base qualities are missing; no much larger clone stands one base away.

The immunoSEQ Assay, a bias-controlled multiplex PCR, was used to amplify TCRbeta CDR3 regions from genomic DNA. The authors' pipeline ran thus. The number of nucleated cells in each sample was estimated from the amplification of reference gene primers within the assay. To quantify the absolute abundance of each unique TCRbeta CDR3 rearrangement, sequence reads were collapsed and filtered. For each sample, productive Simpson clonality was calculated as the square root of Simpson's diversity index over productive rearrangements. The table comes from immuneACCESS by way of TCRdb, which keeps in-frame sequences with V and J called. Part of the clones is missing from these tables; in studies checked, under half for an unresolved V gene and the rest for unknown reasons. V, J and clone size reflect that table, while D and trimming were determined from the DNA. This sample lists roughly 360,000 clones; roughly four fifths were detected once. Under 1.2% of the sample is held by the ten biggest clonotypes.

Whole blood was collected in K2EDTA tubes by collaborating institutions according to the institutions' own protocols. Collaborator samples were shipped for TCRbeta analysis as frozen whole blood, isolated PBMCs, or DNA extracted from either sample type. According to the germline V gene, CDR1 reads SGHTS and CDR2 reads YDEGEE. The CDR3 sequence holds 15 residues, the cysteine and phenylalanine included. The only DNA kept is the CDR3, 45 bases in frame from the first base. Here V drops 4 bases and J drops 5 bases, and the junction holds 9 bases not matched to any gene. The chain is encoded by TRBV5-8 joined to TRBJ2-1, with TRBD2 identical over 7 junction bases. Sequenced sample: peripheral blood. The TCR comes from a human donor with acute or convalescent COVID-19. The donor label of this sample is uncertain. The CDR3 is CASSVTGTTDNEQFF. The bases are TGTGCCAGCAGCGTCACCGGGACTACCGACAATGAGCAGTTCTTC.